This T cell receptor beta chain was identified during a study of molecular identifiers for immune sequencing clone quantification. With listed TCR primers and previously described methods, bulk TCR libraries were prepared. TCRdb ran MiXCR on the PCR reads and lists one entry per CDR3 protein. The top ten hold about 0.73% of the sample, which has over 300,000 distinct CDR3 sequences, about a quarter seen once. Germline CDR1 reads LGHNA; CDR2 reads YNFKEQ. The CDR3 spans 16 residues. Findings of the study overall: Whereas clones above 20 RNA copies held under 1% of naive-cell molecules, they held over 98% of effector molecules.

With respect to this clonotype: No antigen is known for it. A much larger clone sits a single nucleotide away, making a read error possible.

Construction of naive CD8 libraries employed 20,000 to 1,000,000 sorted cells together with 10%, 30% or 50% RNA. Naive CD8 T cells underwent sorting with the CD8+CD4-CCR7+CD45RA+ definition. The sample taken for sequencing was naive CD8+ T cells from blood, with Jurkat cell RNA spiked in. Regarding subset: FACS-sorted CD8+CD4-CCR7+CD45RA+ naive T cells. The gene calls are TRBV4-2 and TRBJ2-3, with unresolved D. This receptor was identified in a human donor in good health. Some libraries in this study had Jurkat cell RNA spiked in. The DNA of the CDR3 is TGTGCCGGCAGCCAAGATAGGAGTCTCGGAACAGATACGCAGTATTTT. This encodes CAGSQDRSLGTDTQYF.